The 30 T cell receptor beta chains listed next were all sequenced from one sample in a study of shared clonotypes between healthy human individuals. Assay used: immunoSEQ multiplex PCR; TCRdb lists only in-frame clones, some missing. The sample records more than 400,000 clones, roughly 80% being singletons. The sample comprised PBMCs. These receptors all come from a woman in her forties in good health. Some clones in this sample may be carry-over from other donors' samples.

The genes are TRBV7-7 and TRBJ2-5; 7 bases map to TRBD1. V lost 5 bases, J lost 7 bases, and 13 bases stayed unmatched. CDR3 length: 15 residues. Per the germline V gene, CDR1 is SSHAT and CDR2 is FNYEAQ (reference sequence). The CDR3 region is CASSRRQGPRGTQYF. CDR3 coding DNA: TGTGCCAGCAGCAGACGACAGGGCCCAAGGGGGACCCAGTACTTC.

This clone was seen at least ten times. This chain connects TRBV5-1 to TRBJ2-3; no clear D. This CDR3 contains 13 residues. The germline V gene has CDR1 SGHRS and CDR2 YFSETQ. V dropped 2 bases and J dropped 5 bases, with 9 bases sitting between them. CDR3 loop: CASSFKDGDTQYF. DNA of the CDR3: TGCGCCAGCAGCTTCAAAGATGGAGATACGCAGTATTTT.

The chain couples TRBV6-1 to TRBJ1-5, with no clear D. CDR3 size: 14 residues. Deletions cut 10 bases from V and 0 bases from J, with 13 bases between. The germline gives CDR1 MNHNS, CDR2 SASEGT. CDR3 region: CATASYNSNQPQHF. The DNA for the CDR3 is TGTGCCACCGCAAGTTACAATAGCAATCAGCCCCAGCATTTT.

A word on this clone: This sequence is one base from a far larger clone and is likely a read error. This sample includes further DNA sequences coding for the same CDR3. The chain is built from TRBV30 and TRBJ1-5; tentatively, D is TRBD1 (6 bases). This CDR3 comprises 14 residues. Germline V gene lookup returns CDR1 GTSNPN and CDR2 SVGIG (reference sequence). The CDR3 DNA reads TGCGCCTGGAGTCAGGACAGTAGCAATCAGCCCCAGCATTTT. Translating it yields CAWSQDSSNQPQHF.

This clone was picked up a small number of times. The V gene is TRBV7-3, the J gene TRBJ2-1; D unresolved. The CDR3 is made up of 13 amino acids. V lost 5 bases, J lost 6 bases, and 11 bases lay in between. Germline assignment: CDR1 SGHTA and CDR2 FQGTGA. The CDR3 DNA reads as TGTGCCAGCAGCCTAGGTCTGGGCAATGAGCAGTTCTTC. Protein sequence: CASSLGLGNEQFF.

This clone has just one count. This likely came from a read error, as a far larger clone is one base away. The chain is built from TRBV5-6 and TRBJ1-3; the D gene is possibly TRBD1 (5 bases). Deletions cut 3 bases from V and 4 bases from J, with 17 bases between. Germline V gene sequence: CDR1 SGHDT, CDR2 YYEEEE. The CDR3 contains 16 residues. CDR3: CASSSVGGISGNTIYF. CDR3 DNA: TGTGCCAGCAGCTCGGTGGGGGGAATCTCAGGAAACACCATATATTTT.

DNA of the CDR3: TGCGCCAGCAGCCAAGGTGCGAGCCGAACAGGGAAGGGGAACTCCTACGAGCAGTACTTC. Its protein is CASSQGASRTGKGNSYEQYF. The chain couples TRBV4-1 to TRBJ2-7, with TRBD1 as a possible D gene (6 bases). The CDR3 totals 20 residues. Germline CDR1 and CDR2: MGHRA and YSYEKL. The germline V and J ends were trimmed by 1 base and 0 bases, with 25 bases remaining between them.

The chain links TRBV7-2 to TRBJ2-5; possible D gene TRBD2, 6 bases. CDR3 length equals 14 residues. The V gene's germline CDR1 is SGHTA and CDR2 FQGNSA. V was pared by 5 bases and J by 2 bases, with 12 bases between. Written as DNA, the CDR3 is TGTGCCAGCAGCAGCTCGGGACTGCAAGAGACCCAGTACTTC. It translates to CASSSSGLQETQYF.

The chain combines TRBV6-6 with TRBJ2-1; 7 nucleotides match TRBD2. V gave up 6 bases and J gave up 3 bases; unmatched junction bases: 5. The CDR3 runs to 14 residues. Germline CDR1 reads MNHNY; CDR2 reads SVGAGI (reference sequence). DNA of the CDR3: TGTGCCAGCAGACCCGGGACTATCTACAATGAGCAGTTCTTC. Protein product: CASRPGTIYNEQFF.

The CDR3 DNA follows: TGTGCCAGCAGTAACCGGGGGGGGTACTATGGCTACACCTTC. It encodes CASSNRGGYYGYTF. The chain couples TRBV28 to TRBJ1-2, with D maybe TRBD1 (5 bases). Germline V gene lookup returns CDR1 MDHEN and CDR2 SYDVKM. This CDR3 is built from 14 residues. Trimming cost V 5 bases and J 3 bases, with 13 bases left between them.

This clone was recorded only once. The chain recombines TRBV7-8 with TRBJ1-1; the D is unclear. Germline V CDR1 and CDR2: SGHVS, FQNEAQ. The CDR3 covers 13 residues. The ends were cut back, 3 bases at V and 6 bases at J, with 11 bases in the middle. DNA of the CDR3: TGTGCCAGCAGCTTCCGGGTACTCTCTGAAGCTTTCTTT. Protein sequence: CASSFRVLSEAFF.

CDR3 nucleotides: TGTGCCACCTCGGAGCTGAGGGCGAATAACTATGGCTACACCTTC. It specifies CATSELRANNYGYTF. J is TRBJ1-2 and V is TRBV28; D unresolved. The germline V and J ends were trimmed by 10 bases and 1 base, with 19 bases remaining between them. CDR3 length: 15 residues. Germline V CDR1 and CDR2: MDHEN, SYDVKM.

About this clone: A far more abundant clone sits one base away, making this likely a read error. This chain connects TRBV7-9 to TRBJ2-1; no reliable D call. The germline gives CDR1 SEHNR, CDR2 FQNEAQ (reference sequence). The CDR3 is 15 residues long. CDR3 DNA sequence: TGTACCAGCAGCTTAGTTCCAGAGGCCTACAATGAGCAGTTCTTC. This gives the protein CTSSLVPEAYNEQFF.

This clone was recorded only once. The V call is TRBV4-1, the J call TRBJ2-7; 8 nucleotides agree with TRBD1. The ends lost 1 base at V and 7 bases at J; junction bases unmatched: 6. The CDR3 runs 14 residues. Per the germline V gene, CDR1 is MGHRA and CDR2 is YSYEKL. In DNA, the CDR3 is TGCGCCAGCAGCCAAGGATTCAGGGGGCGGGAGCAGTACTTC. This translates into CASSQGFRGREQYF.

The chain carries TRBV28 and TRBJ1-4; no clear D. The germline gives CDR1 MDHEN, CDR2 SYDVKM. The CDR3 covers 13 residues. V was shortened by 6 bases and J by 8 bases, with 13 bases between the two germline ends. The CDR3 region is CASSSVGLEKLFF. The CDR3 coding sequence is TGTGCCAGCAGCTCGGTAGGGTTGGAAAAACTGTTTTTT.

The rearrangement joins TRBV4-3 to TRBJ2-7; the D gene is possibly TRBD1 (7 bases). V shed 4 bases and J shed 7 bases, with 14 bases lying between them. This CDR3 region has 13 residues. CDR1 is LGHNA and CDR2 is YSLEER in the germline V gene. This CDR3 is CASSRRGAREQYF. In DNA form, the CDR3 reads TGCGCCAGCAGCCGCAGGGGGGCGCGGGAGCAGTACTTC.

This clone showed up just once. This chain joins TRBV6-6 and TRBJ2-7, with D unclear. Germline V gene sequence: CDR1 MNHNY, CDR2 SVGAGI (reference sequence). This CDR3 contains 15 residues. The V and J ends lost 0 bases and 4 bases respectively, with 13 bases between them. CDR3: CASSYSGGTIYEQYF. CDR3 sequence (DNA): TGTGCCAGCAGTTACTCGGGCGGAACAATATACGAGCAGTACTTC.

The chain uses TRBV21-1 and TRBJ2-7; TRBD2 is taken as the D call from the table, unchecked against the DNA. TRBV21-1 is shown as a pseudogene. The CDR3 sequence is 14 residues long. CDR3 in amino acids: CASSNDSSSYEQYF. CDR3 nucleotides: TGTGCCAGCAGCAACGACTCCTCCTCCTACGAGCAGTACTTC.

This clone was seen a single time. A far larger clone is one nucleotide away, so this likely arose from a read error. The CDR3 region is CASSESGRRTNERFF. DNA for the CDR3: TGTGCCAGCAGTGAATCCGGGAGAAGGACCAATGAGCGGTTCTTC. The V gene is TRBV2, the J gene TRBJ2-1; tentative D call: TRBD2 (6 bases). CDR1 and CDR2 (germline): SNHLY, FYNNEI. The CDR3 consists of 15 residues.

V is TRBV7-6 and J is TRBJ1-5; tentatively, D is TRBD1 (6 bases). Germline CDR1 reads SGHVS; CDR2 reads FNYEAQ. The germline V and J ends were trimmed by 5 bases and 7 bases, with 15 bases remaining between them. CDR3 length equals 14 residues. This CDR3 is CASSQRTAGQPQHF. CDR3 bases: TGTGCCAGCAGCCAGCGGACAGCCGGGCAGCCCCAGCATTTT. The whole variable domain, remainder taken from reference TRBV7-6 and TRBJ1-5, is GAGVSQSPRYKVTKRGQDVALRCDPISGHVSLYWYRQALGQGPEFLTYFNYEAQQDKSGLPNDRFSAERPEGSISTLTIQRTEQRDSAMYRCASSQRTAGQPQHFGDGTRLSIL.

A word on this clone: A far bigger clonotype differs at one base, so this is likely a read error. Other DNA sequences in this specimen translate into the identical CDR3. The chain links TRBV5-4 to TRBJ2-5; a possible D gene is TRBD1 (6 bases). Germline V gene data show CDR1 as SGHNT and CDR2 as YYREEE (reference sequence). The CDR3 spans 14 residues. The CDR3 loop reads CASSYDRIQETQYF. The CDR3 DNA is TGTGCAAGCAGCTACGACAGGATCCAAGAGACCCAGTACTTC. Complete variable domain (other parts from reference TRBV5-4 and TRBJ2-5): ETGVTQSPTHLIKTRGQQVTLRCSSQSGHNTVSWYQQALGQGPQFIFQYYREEENGRGNFPPRFSGLQFPNYSSELNVNALELDDSALYLCASSYDRIQETQYFGPGTRLLVL.

The table lists this clone with a count of one. A single base is all that separates this from a far larger clone, so a read error is likely. Likely a read error: the CDR3 ends without its conserved phenylalanine or tryptophan. The chain joins TRBV18 to TRBJ1-1; 7 nucleotides agree with TRBD1. CDR1 and CDR2 (germline): KGHSH, LQKENI. Losses at the gene ends were 1 base for V and 1 base for J; bases not matched to a gene: 3. The CDR3 runs to 15 residues. The CDR3 reads CASSPRQGGNTEAFL. The CDR3 DNA reads as TGTGCCAGCTCACCACGACAGGGAGGGAACACTGAAGCTTTCCTT.

This clone was recorded many times. Other DNA sequences in the sample encode the same CDR3. This chain links TRBV5-4 with TRBJ2-7, with D maybe TRBD2 (5 bases). Germline assignment: CDR1 SGHNT and CDR2 YYREEE (reference sequence). CDR3 length equals 14 residues. The V end was cut by 1 base, the J end by 0 bases, with 8 bases between. For the CDR3, the DNA is TGTGCCAGCAGCTTGTTCGGGAACTCCTACGAGCAGTACTTC. It codes for CASSLFGNSYEQYF.

About this clone itself: Different DNA sequences within this sample yield the same CDR3. This chain joins TRBV19 and TRBJ1-1, with a possible D match to TRBD1 (5 bases). Germline lookup yields CDR1 LNHDA and CDR2 SQIVND (reference sequence). This CDR3 has 14 residues. V shed 0 bases and J shed 3 bases, with 8 bases lying between them. In DNA, the CDR3 is TGTGCCAGTAGTATAGATCGAGGGGACACTGAAGCTTTCTTT. Protein: CASSIDRGDTEAFF.

As for this clone: A single base is all that separates this from a far larger clone, so a read error is likely. The genes are TRBV6-1 and TRBJ2-3, with no clear D. This CDR3 has 13 amino acids. V lost 7 bases and J 6 bases, leaving 14 bases between the germline ends. Germline CDR1 MNHNS, CDR2 SASEGT. The CDR3 nucleotides read TGTGCCAGCACAGTACAGCCCTTTGATACGCAGTATTTT. Its translation is CASTVQPFDTQYF.

V gene TRBV7-8 combines with J gene TRBJ1-1, with a possible D match to TRBD1 (5 bases). Germline-derived CDR1 and CDR2 are SGHVS and FQNEAQ. V lost 5 bases, J lost 2 bases, and 15 bases lay in between. This CDR3 has 15 amino acids. Written as DNA, the CDR3 is TGTGCCAGCAGCCCGTATAAGGGACCCAACACTGAAGCTTTCTTT. Its translation is CASSPYKGPNTEAFF.

This chain connects TRBV19 to TRBJ2-7, with D hard to call. The V and J ends lost 4 bases and 0 bases respectively, with 10 bases between them. The CDR3 has 14 amino acids. From germline, CDR1 is LNHDA and CDR2 SQIVND (reference sequence). This chain's CDR3 is CASSTTPSSYEQYF. The CDR3 coding sequence is TGTGCCAGTAGTACCACCCCAAGCTCCTACGAGCAGTACTTC.

Concerning this clone itself: A far larger clone is off by one base, so a read error is likely. The same CDR3 can be traced to other DNA sequences in this sample. V gene TRBV30 combines with J gene TRBJ2-2; no clear D. The V gene's germline CDR1 is GTSNPN and CDR2 SVGIG (reference sequence). The CDR3 is made up of 12 amino acids. Deletions cut 7 bases from V and 3 bases from J, with 9 bases between. The CDR3 DNA reads TGTGCCTTGTCGTGGGACACCGGGGAGCTGTTTTTT. This gives the protein CALSWDTGELFF.

The chain has TRBV4-1 and TRBJ2-4, with 9 bases fitting TRBD2. The trim removed 4 bases at V and 8 bases at J, leaving 9 bases unmatched. Germline CDR1 is MGHRA and CDR2 is YSYEKL. This CDR3 contains 15 residues. CDR3 protein: CASSLAGVIGDIQYF. Here the CDR3 DNA reads TGCGCCAGCAGCCTAGCGGGAGTCATCGGGGACATTCAGTACTTC.

Regarding this clone: A far more abundant clone sits one base away, making this likely a read error. This chain links TRBV28 with TRBJ1-5; weak D call: TRBD1 (6 bases). Germline V gene data show CDR1 as MDHEN and CDR2 as SYDVKM. There are 14 residues in the CDR3. Deletions cut 8 bases from V and 5 bases from J, with 16 bases between. Here the CDR3 reads CASLLRGLDQPQHF. The DNA of the CDR3 is TGTGCCAGCCTCCTCCGGGGGCTGGATCAGCCCCAGCATTTT.